The T cell receptor beta chain described here comes from a study of blood T cell repertoires in COVID-19. Across the study: Samples of COVID-19 (acute and convalescent) were obtained from the United States, Italy and Spain.

The method was immunoSEQ multiplex PCR; TCRdb's version includes in-frame clones alone and lacks a portion of them. The top ten clones hold 8% to 13% of a sample with a few hundred thousand clones, approximately 83% of them seen once. V shed 2 bases and J shed 5 bases, with 10 bases lying between them. This CDR3 has 13 residues. Germline lookup yields CDR1 KGHSH and CDR2 LQKENI. The material sequenced was peripheral blood. The rearrangement links TRBV18 to TRBJ2-7; D unclear. This receptor was obtained from a woman aged 70 to 79 with acute or convalescent COVID-19. This CDR3 reads CASSPYTSDEQYF. DNA for the CDR3: TGTGCCAGCTCACCATATACATCCGACGAGCAGTACTTC.